The text below deals with one TCR beta chain. Its target is unknown. The CDR3 is 13 amino acids. V lost 0 bases to trimming and J lost 8 bases, with 10 bases between them. CDR1 and CDR2 from the germline V gene are MNHEY and SVGAGI. The data were obtained in a study of CD8 T cells in ankylosing spondylitis. Quantitative 5'-RACE with molecular barcodes produced the TCR beta libraries. TCRdb processed the 5' RACE reads anew with MiXCR; each CDR3 protein has one entry. The sample lists hundreds of thousands of distinct CDR3 sequences; around 21% were seen once. Notes on the study in general: A motif in TCR beta, a set of eight highly homologous variants, appeared characteristic of ankylosing spondylitis blood. Disease-linked clones reportedly concentrated significantly in matched ankylosing spondylitis synovial fluid.

This sequence originates from a female donor with ankylosing spondylitis or in good health (not recorded which). The sample was blood, either unsorted or a sorted T cell fraction (not recorded which). This chain connects TRBV6-5 to TRBJ1-2; D not certain. This CDR3 is CASSYSLAAGYTF. As DNA, the CDR3 is TGTGCCAGCAGTTACTCCCTTGCGGCGGGCTACACCTTC.